This is a list of T cell receptor beta chains from one sample in a study of cytotoxic CD8 clonotypes in ibrutinib-treated CLL. Sequenced by immunoSEQ multiplex PCR; TCRdb stores in-frame clones only, minus some. This table holds roughly 250,000 clones, roughly 70% found once. The sample was PBMCs, taken after 24 months of ibrutinib treatment. Every receptor here comes from a human donor with chronic lymphocytic leukemia. Both conserved end residues are part of each CDR3. A D gene is named only where the DNA matches it firmly. Clone sizes are given selectively: once, few, many, or a class where the clone is expanded.

V: TRBV15; D: -; J: TRBJ1-5; size: -; DNA: TGTGCCACCAGCAGCGATATGTACGAGGAAAAGGGGCCCCAGCATTTT; CDR3: CATSSDMYEEKGPQHF
V: TRBV5-1; D: -; J: TRBJ1-5; size: few; DNA: TGCGCCAGCAGCTTGTCTTCAGGGGGCAATCAGCCCCAGCATTTT; CDR3: CASSLSSGGNQPQHF
V: TRBV6-5; D: TRBD1; J: TRBJ2-7; size: once; DNA: TGTGCCAGCACGCAGGGGGCAGTCTACGAGCAGTACTTC; CDR3: CASTQGAVYEQYF
V: TRBV11-3; D: TRBD2; J: TRBJ2-7; size: -; DNA: TGTGCCAGCAGCTCTCCCGGGACTAGCGGGAGCCGCGAGCAGTACTTC; CDR3: CASSSPGTSGSREQYF
V: TRBV6-5; D: TRBD1; J: TRBJ1-4; size: -; DNA: TGTGCCAGCAGTTACTCGGACAGGGGGAATGAAAAACTGTTTTTT; CDR3: CASSYSDRGNEKLFF
V: TRBV7-9; D: -; J: TRBJ1-1; size: once; DNA: TGTGCCAGCAGCGGGTCGGACAGTCTTAACACTGAAGCTTTCTTT; CDR3: CASSGSDSLNTEAFF
V: TRBV28; D: TRBD2; J: TRBJ2-3; size: -; DNA: TGTGCCAGCAGCCAGGGACTAGCCCCTAGCACAGATACGCAGTATTTT; CDR3: CASSQGLAPSTDTQYF
V: TRBV7-9; D: TRBD2; J: TRBJ2-5; size: -; DNA: TGTGCCAGCAGCCCCTCGAGGGAGGGGGAGACCCAGTACTTC; CDR3: CASSPSREGETQYF
V: TRBV2; D: -; J: TRBJ2-1; size: -; DNA: TGTGCCAGCAGTGAGCAGTTCTTC; CDR3: CASSEQFF
V: TRBV18; D: -; J: TRBJ2-7; size: -; DNA: TGTGCCAGCTCACCAATAGCAAGGACAGACTACGAGCAGTACTTC; CDR3: CASSPIARTDYEQYF
V: TRBV9; D: TRBD2; J: TRBJ2-3; size: -; DNA: TGTGCCAGCAGCGTAACACCCATAGCGGGAGGGCGCACAGATACGCAGTATTTT; CDR3: CASSVTPIAGGRTDTQYF